The next 28 T cell receptor beta chains were all read from a single sample in a study of beta chain features in type 1 diabetes. The study reverse transcribed the entire isolated RNA, so it sequenced expressed TCRB transcripts. Sequencing used immunoSEQ multiplex PCR; TCRdb keeps in-frame clones, though not all of them. The sample contains about 38,000 clones, 64% of which appear only once. What was sequenced was Tregs from blood. Receptors were obtained from a woman younger than 45 in good health.

There are a few counts of this clone. This chain links TRBV6-5 with TRBJ1-5; D possibly corresponds to TRBD1 (6 bases). The CDR3 is made up of 15 amino acids. Between the trimmed V and J ends, which lost 7 bases and 0 bases, there was a span of 13 bases. The germline V gene has CDR1 MNHEY and CDR2 SVGAGI. The CDR3 region is CASNLKQGSNQPQHF. The CDR3, as DNA: TGTGCCAGCAATTTAAAACAGGGTAGCAATCAGCCCCAGCATTTT.

The DNA for the CDR3 is TGTGCCAGCTCACTTCGAGACACAGATACGCAGTATTTT. It codes for CASSLRDTDTQYF. The J gene is TRBJ2-3, the V gene TRBV18; unclear D gene. Looked up from germline, CDR1 is KGHSH and CDR2 is LQKENI. Between the trimmed V and J ends, which lost 4 bases and 2 bases, there was a span of 7 bases. The CDR3 length is 13 residues.

The gene calls are TRBV6-5 and TRBJ2-7; a possible D gene is TRBD1 (6 bases). Germline V gene data show CDR1 as MNHEY and CDR2 as SVGAGI. With 5 bases removed from V and 4 bases from J, the gap between germline ends came to 15 bases. This CDR3 is 14 amino acids long. In DNA, the CDR3 is TGTGCCAGCAGTCCACATACAGGGTGGTACGAGCAGTACTTC. It encodes CASSPHTGWYEQYF.

V usage is TRBV19 and J usage is TRBJ2-1; no clear D gene. Germline CDR1 reads LNHDA; CDR2 reads SQIVND (reference sequence). Trimming removed 8 bases at V and 4 bases at J, with 6 bases between. The CDR3 has 11 amino acids. CDR3 DNA sequence: TGTGCCAGTGCCAGGTACAATGAGCAGTTCTTC. Translation: CASARYNEQFF. Filled out from reference TRBV19 and TRBJ2-1, the complete variable domain reads DGGITQSPKYLFRKEGQNVTLSCEQNLNHDAMYWYRQDPGQGLRLIYYSQIVNDFQKGDIAEGYSVSREKKESFPLTVTSAQKNPTAFYLCASARYNEQFFGPGTRLTVL.

The chain carries TRBV29-1 and TRBJ2-7, with D perhaps TRBD1 (6 bases). This CDR3 has 14 residues. V shed 2 bases and J shed 6 bases, with 17 bases lying between them. Per germline, CDR1 SQVTM and CDR2 ANQGSEA. The CDR3: CSVESTGSLSEQYF. The CDR3 DNA reads TGCAGCGTTGAATCGACAGGATCGCTTTCCGAGCAGTACTTC.

This clone came up a few times. The chain employs TRBV28 and TRBJ2-7; 7 nucleotides agree with TRBD1. The CDR3 loop spans 14 amino acids. With V trimmed by 5 bases and J by 3 bases, 7 bases remained unmatched. Germline V gene lookup returns CDR1 MDHEN and CDR2 SYDVKM. The CDR3 is CASSPGTAYYEQYF. CDR3 DNA sequence: TGTGCCAGCAGTCCAGGGACAGCGTACTACGAGCAGTACTTC.

This clone ranks as medium-sized (0.01 to 0.1%). Other DNA sequences within the sample encode an identical CDR3. CDR3 residues: CASRPTEMNTEAFF. Written as DNA, the CDR3 is TGTGCCAGTAGGCCGACAGAAATGAACACTGAAGCTTTCTTT. This rearrangement joins TRBV19 to TRBJ1-1; D possibly corresponds to TRBD1 (5 bases). The CDR3 runs 14 residues. V lost 6 bases, J lost 0 bases, and 11 bases lay in between. From germline, CDR1 is LNHDA and CDR2 SQIVND (reference sequence). The variable domain in full, with the rest retrieved from reference TRBV19 and TRBJ1-1, is DGGITQSPKYLFRKEGQNVTLSCEQNLNHDAMYWYRQDPGQGLRLIYYSQIVNDFQKGDIAEGYSVSREKKESFPLTVTSAQKNPTAFYLCASRPTEMNTEAFFGQGTRLTVV.

This clone rates as medium-sized (0.01 to 0.1%). V is TRBV7-8 and J is TRBJ1-4; tentatively, D is TRBD1 (6 bases). There are 14 residues in the CDR3. The V and J ends lost 5 bases and 7 bases respectively, with 14 bases between them. CDR1 and CDR2 from the germline V gene are SGHVS and FQNEAQ. The CDR3 coding sequence is TGTGCCAGCAGCCAGACAACAGGGCTTGAAAAACTGTTTTTT. Amino acid sequence: CASSQTTGLEKLFF.

The CDR3 loop reads CASSPRLAGNNEQFF. The CDR3, as DNA: TGTGCCAGCAGCCCACGACTAGCGGGTAACAATGAGCAGTTCTTC. V usage is TRBV7-9 and J usage is TRBJ2-1; 10 bases map to TRBD2. The germline V gene encodes CDR1 SEHNR and CDR2 FQNEAQ (reference sequence). V lost 5 bases to trimming and J lost 5 bases; unmatched junction nucleotides: 6. The CDR3 length is 15 residues.

The chain carries TRBV25-1 and TRBJ2-7; 12 nucleotides align to TRBD1. Germline V gene lookup returns CDR1 MGHDK and CDR2 SYGVNS. This CDR3 comprises 13 residues. V lost 9 bases to trimming and J lost 6 bases; unmatched junction nucleotides: 6. The CDR3 here is CARWGTGGAEQYF. CDR3 coding DNA: TGTGCCAGGTGGGGGACAGGGGGCGCCGAGCAGTACTTC.

The genes are TRBV7-9 and TRBJ2-1; a possible D gene is TRBD1 (6 bases). CDR3 length: 13 amino acids. CDR1 and CDR2 (germline): SEHNR, FQNEAQ (reference sequence). Trimming cost V 4 bases and J 4 bases, with 8 bases left between them. CDR3 sequence: CASSYGQYNEQFF. The CDR3 DNA reads TGTGCCAGCAGCTACGGACAGTACAATGAGCAGTTCTTC. Full variable domain (remainder filled in from reference TRBV7-9 and TRBJ2-1): DTGVSQNPRHKITKRGQNVTFRCDPISEHNRLYWYRQTLGQGPEFLTYFQNEAQLEKSRLLSDRFSAERPKGSFSTLEIQRTEQGDSAMYLCASSYGQYNEQFFGPGTRLTVL.

This clone was counted only a few times. The genes are TRBV4-3 and TRBJ2-3; 7 bases are shared with TRBD2. This CDR3 comprises 15 residues. With 4 bases clipped from V and 4 bases from J, the junction kept 8 bases outside the gene matches. Per the germline V gene, CDR1 is LGHNA and CDR2 is YSLEER. CDR3 region: CASSRRDAGADTQYF. CDR3 nucleotides: TGCGCCAGCAGCCGACGGGACGCGGGGGCAGATACGCAGTATTTT.

The chain recombines TRBV7-3 with TRBJ2-7; D possibly corresponds to TRBD1 (6 bases). The CDR3 has 14 residues. Trimming took off 0 bases at V and 3 bases at J, with 9 bases between the two ends. Germline assignment: CDR1 SGHTA and CDR2 FQGTGA. CDR3 residues: CASSLTGGGYEQYF. CDR3 in DNA: TGTGCCAGCAGCTTAACTGGGGGCGGCTACGAGCAGTACTTC.

The J gene is TRBJ2-5, the V gene TRBV25-1; D remains ambiguous. The CDR3 spans 13 residues. V lost 8 bases and J 2 bases, leaving 12 bases between the germline ends. From germline, CDR1 is MGHDK and CDR2 SYGVNS. The CDR3 loop reads CASAKPVQETQYF. For the CDR3, the DNA is TGTGCCAGCGCTAAACCCGTGCAAGAGACCCAGTACTTC.

This clone was found a few times. The CDR3: CASLSSGPYNEQFF. DNA for the CDR3: TGTGCCTCCCTGTCTAGCGGGCCTTACAATGAGCAGTTCTTC. The gene calls are TRBV30 and TRBJ2-1, with 8 bases fitting TRBD2. V shed 7 bases and J 4 bases; nucleotides not matched to a gene: 9. The germline V gene encodes CDR1 GTSNPN and CDR2 SVGIG (reference sequence). This CDR3 contains 14 residues.

CDR3 region: CASSKGGQDDSPLHF. CDR3 in DNA: TGTGCCAGCAGCAAAGGGGGACAGGATGATTCACCCCTCCACTTT. The V gene is TRBV28, the J gene TRBJ1-6, with TRBD1 matching over 8 bases. This CDR3 has 15 amino acids. CDR1 MDHEN and CDR2 SYDVKM come from the germline V gene. After removal of 6 bases from V and 8 bases from J, the junction contained 9 bases not matched to a gene.

The gene calls are TRBV2 and TRBJ1-5; D is possibly TRBD1 (5 bases). This CDR3 is built from 17 residues. V lost 4 bases and J 1 base, leaving 17 bases between the germline ends. Germline lookup yields CDR1 SNHLY and CDR2 FYNNEI. The CDR3 region has the DNA TGTGCCAGCAGTGTTAGCCGGGGGTGGCAGAGCAATCAGCCCCAGCATTTT. Its protein product is CASSVSRGWQSNQPQHF.

This clone has a handful of counts. The chain links TRBV29-1 to TRBJ1-1, with TRBD1 as a possible D gene (6 bases). V gave up 0 bases and J gave up 0 bases, with 8 bases separating them. CDR1 is SQVTM and CDR2 is ANQGSEA in the germline V gene. The length of the CDR3 is 14 residues. The DNA for the CDR3 is TGCAGCGTTGAAGAAGGACAGCTGAACACTGAAGCTTTCTTT. The encoded protein is CSVEEGQLNTEAFF.

The CDR3 coding sequence is TGTGCCAGCAGTGACCGCACTCTAGCCAAAAACATTCAGTACTTC. Protein product: CASSDRTLAKNIQYF. V gene TRBV2 combines with J gene TRBJ2-4; D remains ambiguous. Germline V lookup: CDR1 SNHLY, CDR2 FYNNEI. Trimming pared 3 bases from V and 0 bases from J, leaving 9 bases between. The CDR3 runs to 15 residues.

This clone was seen more than once but under ten times. The CDR3 sequence: CASSLSGTSGIYNEQFF. The CDR3, as DNA: TGTGCCAGCAGCTTATCCGGGACTAGCGGAATCTACAATGAGCAGTTCTTC. V usage is TRBV7-3 and J usage is TRBJ2-1, with 11 positions matching TRBD2. Trimming took 2 bases from V and 3 from J; bases not matched to a gene: 6. Per the germline V gene, CDR1 is SGHTA and CDR2 is FQGTGA. The CDR3 loop spans 17 amino acids.

This chain uses TRBV9 with TRBJ2-2, with D hard to call. With 4 bases removed from V and 2 bases from J, the gap between germline ends came to 3 bases. The CDR3 runs 12 residues. Germline assignment: CDR1 SGDLS and CDR2 YYNGEE. CDR3 DNA sequence: TGTGCCAGCAGCCCTAACACCGGGGAGCTGTTTTTT. Translating gives CASSPNTGELFF.

In regard to this clone: Possible read error: a much larger clone is one base away. The gene calls are TRBV7-9 and TRBJ1-1; D gene ambiguous. The CDR3 sequence is 14 residues long. Germline V gene lookup returns CDR1 SEHNR and CDR2 FQNEAQ (reference sequence). V was pared by 1 base and J by 1 base, with 7 bases between. Here the CDR3 DNA reads TGTGCCAGCAGCTTAGTACAGTCGAACACTGAAGCTTTCTTT. Amino acid sequence: CASSLVQSNTEAFF.

The CDR3 is CASSIAGQIQNQPQHF. CDR3 in DNA: TGTGCCAGTAGTATAGCCGGACAGATCCAAAATCAGCCCCAGCATTTT. The V call is TRBV19, the J call TRBJ1-5, with TRBD1 as a possible D gene (6 bases). Germline-derived CDR1 and CDR2 are LNHDA and SQIVND (reference sequence). CDR3 length: 16 residues. V lost 1 base and J lost 4, with 14 bases in between.

This clone has only one observation. The V and J genes are TRBV7-8 and TRBJ1-5; 8 bases are a match to TRBD1. The V gene's germline CDR1 is SGHVS and CDR2 FQNEAQ. Germline trimming cut 3 bases from V and 4 bases from J; bases unmatched to any gene: 2. The length of the CDR3 is 14 residues. Here the CDR3 DNA reads TGTGCCAGCAGCTTCGGACAGGGAAATCAGCCCCAGCATTTT. The encoded protein is CASSFGQGNQPQHF.

The J gene is TRBJ2-3, the V gene TRBV7-9; 9 bases match TRBD2. V gave up 2 bases and J gave up 9 bases; unmatched junction bases: 9. Germline V gene sequence: CDR1 SEHNR, CDR2 FQNEAQ (reference sequence). CDR3 length: 15 residues. The DNA for the CDR3 is TGTGCCAGCAGCTTAACGCCGGGACTAGCTGAAACGCAGTATTTT. This gives the protein CASSLTPGLAETQYF.

This clone has a single count. J is TRBJ2-7 and V is TRBV7-9; 7 positions match TRBD1. CDR1 SEHNR and CDR2 FQNEAQ come from the germline V gene (reference sequence). Trimming took 1 base from V and 7 from J; bases not matched to a gene: 10. The CDR3 totals 15 residues. In DNA form, the CDR3 reads TGTGCCAGCAGCTTAGTTGAGGGGGCGCGAATAGAGCAGTACTTC. This translates into CASSLVEGARIEQYF.

About this clone: The junction departs from germline at one end; a sequencing error may be responsible. This chain links TRBV6-1 with TRBJ2-1; possible D gene TRBD2, 6 bases. This CDR3 has 18 amino acids. The V gene's germline CDR1 is MNHNS and CDR2 SASEGT. Here the CDR3 reads CASIEAPPGLSSYNEQFF. CDR3 in DNA: TGTGCCAGCATTGAAGCCCCACCGGGACTGAGCTCCTACAATGAGCAGTTCTTC.

The chain joins TRBV25-1 to TRBJ2-4, with D maybe TRBD1 (7 bases). In germline, CDR1 is MGHDK, CDR2 SYGVNS. The CDR3 sequence is 12 residues long. The V end lost 2 bases, the J end lost 15 bases, and 14 bases lay between the germline ends. CDR3 amino acids: CASSEGTQGGYF. CDR3 coding DNA: TGTGCCAGCAGTGAAGGTACCCAGGGGGGGTACTTC. Drawing the rest from reference TRBV25-1 and TRBJ2-4, the complete variable domain is EADIYQTPRYLVIGTGKKITLECSQTMGHDKMYWYQQDPGMELHLIHYSYGVNSTEKGDLSSESTVSRIRTEHFPLTLESARPSHTSQYLCASSEGTQGGYFGAGTRLSVL.